A selection of T cell receptor beta chains follows, all from one sample in a study of shared clonotypes between healthy human individuals. Produced via immunoSEQ multiplex PCR; TCRdb's table is partial and in-frame only. The sample has around 2,000,000 clones; 95% are singletons. The material sequenced was naive CD4+ T cells sorted from blood. The receptors originated from a man younger than 30 in good health. CDR3s include the opening cysteine and the closing phenylalanine or tryptophan.

v_call | cdr3_aa
TRBV30 | CAWSGSGSFTGELFF
TRBV19 | CASSRPGLGSYEQYF
TRBV7-7 | CASSPTSGAYEQYF
TRBV5-1 | CASSLEGTTTNEKLFF
TRBV7-2 | CASSMGATGNPEAFF
TRBV6-1 | CASSEQGPEQYF
TRBV7-9 | CASSLAGGDSSYNEQFF
TRBV11-2 | CASSHGGDNEQFF
TRBV6-5 | CASSGDRTIGNTIYF
TRBV10-3 | CAISGQDTYEQYF
TRBV9 | CASSVGKGYGYTF
TRBV10-1 | CASSLGQGSYEQYF
TRBV28 | CASSLVGWSEAFF
TRBV11-2 | CASSRDYLNEQYF
TRBV27 | CASSGDRGYEQYF
TRBV2 | CASSMEYSYEQYF
TRBV9 | CASSVASGGQKDTQYF
TRBV5-6 | CASSYLRGKTALNTEAFF
TRBV7-9 | CASSLFKQGVETQYF
TRBV6-1 | CASSKTGYGYTF
TRBV19 | CASSIQGNNQPQHF
TRBV6-1 | CASSERSGTSYSNQPQHF
TRBV6-5 | CASSYMAASGNTIYF
TRBV12-5 | CASGAVGNQPQHF
TRBV4-1 | CASSQGWGLSYNEQFF
TRBV6-1 | CASSEDVVHPTLGQPQHF
TRBV11-2 | CASRQRVHTGELFF
TRBV5-1 | CASSAADRNGYTF
TRBV2 | CASSDGADYGYTF
TRBV7-2 | CASSPGLAIRTGELFF
TRBV6-5 | CASSYSTLDNTEAFF
TRBV28 | CASSPGTVNSPLHF
TRBV11-3 | CASSSGHPGEQFF
TRBV18 | CASSPASVSDYEQYF
TRBV9 | CASRAGATDTQYF
TRBV5-1 | CASSSPNGGETDTQYF
TRBV6-1 | CASSRSSYNEQFF
TRBV18 | CASPPNRWQSSYEQYF
TRBV25-1 | CASSEGQGGSPLHF
TRBV4-3 | CASSQEYQGFDGELFF
TRBV2 | CASGVISGNTIYF
TRBV5-1 | CASSLGYGYTF
TRBV10-3 | CAISRDFGTDTQYF
TRBV7-9 | CASSLAGPTGDYEQYF
TRBV7-9 | CASSLFGQHEQYF
TRBV13 | CASSLAGRQASYEQYF
TRBV2 | CASSLTGGNTEAFF
TRBV30 | CAHGPRTRGYTF
TRBV2 | CASSPDLSPLHF
TRBV9 | CASSALAGEGTQYF
TRBV2 | CASSREGRAEAFF
TRBV27 | CASRPRQGLSYEQYF
TRBV7-9 | CASSPRGGSTQHF
TRBV5-1 | CASSLAAGGTGELFF
TRBV30 | CAGTSPVGYGYTF